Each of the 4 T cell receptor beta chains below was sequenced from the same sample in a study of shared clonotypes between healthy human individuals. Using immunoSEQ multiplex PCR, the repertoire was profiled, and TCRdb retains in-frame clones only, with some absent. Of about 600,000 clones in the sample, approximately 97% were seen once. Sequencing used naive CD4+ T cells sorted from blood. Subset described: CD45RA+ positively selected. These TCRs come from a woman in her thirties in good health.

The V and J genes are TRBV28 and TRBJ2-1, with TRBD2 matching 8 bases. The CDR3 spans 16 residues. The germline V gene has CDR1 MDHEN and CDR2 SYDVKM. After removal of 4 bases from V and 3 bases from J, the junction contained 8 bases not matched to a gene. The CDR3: CASSSLSGGFYNEQFF. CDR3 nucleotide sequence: TGTGCCAGCAGTTCCCTTTCGGGAGGGTTCTACAATGAGCAGTTCTTC.

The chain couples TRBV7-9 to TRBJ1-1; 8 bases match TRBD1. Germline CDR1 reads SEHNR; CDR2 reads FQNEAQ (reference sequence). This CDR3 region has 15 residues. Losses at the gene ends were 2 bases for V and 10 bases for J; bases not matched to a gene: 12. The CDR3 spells CASSLQGAVSWGAFF. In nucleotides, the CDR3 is TGTGCCAGCAGCTTACAGGGGGCGGTTAGTTGGGGAGCTTTCTTT.

Here the CDR3 reads CASSRDRAGYGYTF. The CDR3 nucleotides read TGTGCCAGCAGTCGGGACAGGGCCGGCTATGGCTACACCTTC. The chain has TRBV6-6 and TRBJ1-2, with TRBD1 matching over 9 bases. CDR1 is MNHNY, CDR2 SVGAGI, per germline (reference sequence). This CDR3 region has 14 residues. V lost 5 bases and J lost 4; bases outside the gene matches: 5.

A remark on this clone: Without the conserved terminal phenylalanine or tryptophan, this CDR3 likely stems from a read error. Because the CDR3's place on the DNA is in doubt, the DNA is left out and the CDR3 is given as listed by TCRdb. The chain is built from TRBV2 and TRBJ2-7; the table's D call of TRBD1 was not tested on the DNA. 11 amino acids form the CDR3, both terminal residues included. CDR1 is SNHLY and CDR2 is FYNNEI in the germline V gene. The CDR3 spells CASSPDSRSWT.